This TCR beta chain was sequenced during a study of shared clonotypes between healthy human individuals. Broader study findings: Specimens sampled were limited to blood, with tissue repertoires likely differing. Memory subsets generally showed lower estimated richness than naive subsets.

The CDR3 is 17 amino acids. The V and J ends lost 0 bases and 6 bases, in that order; junction bases with no gene match: 7. CDR1 is SGHDT and CDR2 is YYEEEE in the germline V gene. The CD4+ fraction was divided into a CD45RA+ naive subset and a CD45RA-negative memory subset. For this clone: Its target is unknown.

The method was immunoSEQ multiplex PCR; TCRdb's version includes in-frame clones alone and lacks a portion of them. The sample lists more than 2,000,000 clones; approximately 93% were seen once. The chain uses TRBV5-6 and TRBJ2-2; the match to TRBD2 covers 11 bases. The sample was naive CD4+ T cells from PBMCs. The subset denotes: CD45RA+ positively selected. The source is a man aged 18 to 29 in good health. Some clones in this sample may be carry-over from other donors' samples. CDR3 sequence (DNA): TGTGCCAGCAGCTTGGGGACTAGCGGGTATATCGCCGGGGAGCTGTTTTTT. Protein sequence: CASSLGTSGYIAGELFF.